The subject of this entry is one T cell receptor beta chain. What it binds is not known. The CDR3 has 12 residues. CDR1 is GTSNPN, CDR2 SVGIG, per germline (reference sequence). The sample belongs to a study of graft-versus-host responses after intestinal transplantation. Data came from immunoSEQ multiplex PCR; TCRdb stores just in-frame clones and leaves some out. The sample includes some 140,000 clones, more than 80% of them seen just once. Study-level findings and limits: Marrow from the recipient contained GvH clones, some of which had appeared first in ileum or blood.

This receptor was identified in a human donor who received an intestinal transplant. V usage is TRBV30 and J usage is TRBJ1-1, with D maybe TRBD1 (6 bases). The sequencing here drew on unstimulated CD4+ T cells sorted from spleen or lymph node cells, taken before intestinal transplant. CDR3 amino acids: CAVGGLISEAFF. CDR3 nucleotide sequence: TGTGCTGTGGGGGGGCTAATATCTGAAGCTTTCTTT. Filled out from reference TRBV30 and TRBJ1-1, the complete variable domain reads SQTIHQWPATLVQPVGSPLSLECTVEGTSNPNLYWYRQAAGRGLQLLFYSVGIGQISSEVPQNLSASRPQDRQFILSSKKLLLSDSGFYLCAVGGLISEAFFGQGTRLTVV.